These 17 T cell receptor beta chains originate from one sample sequenced in a study of blood T cell repertoires in COVID-19 (dated by TCRdb to 2020 to 2022). Library preparation was by the immunoSEQ multiplex PCR assay. TCRdb took this table from immuneACCESS and kept in-frame rearrangements with V and J called. Such tables lack part of the clones; where checked against another copy, unresolved V genes explain under half of the gap, and the rest is unexplained. This sample holds some 320,000 clones; approximately 89% were observed only once. About 5.2% of the sample is in the top ten clones. The sample was PBMCs or T cells enriched from blood (not recorded which). Source of these receptors: a woman aged 30 to 39 who had recovered from COVID-19.

J is TRBJ1-5 and V is TRBV6-5; TRBD1 is a possible D gene (5 bases). Trimming left V 6 bases short and J 0 bases short, with 12 bases between. Germline loops: CDR1 MNHEY, CDR2 SVGAGI. The CDR3 is 15 amino acids. The CDR3 DNA reads TGTGCCAGCAGCTACACAGGCCTTAGCAATCAGCCCCAGCATTTT. It specifies CASSYTGLSNQPQHF.

V usage is TRBV27 and J usage is TRBJ1-2; 7 bases map to TRBD1. This CDR3 contains 14 residues. V was clipped by 3 bases and J by 4 bases; unmatched bases: 5. The germline gives CDR1 MNHEY, CDR2 SMNVEV (reference sequence). CDR3 nucleotide sequence: TGTGCCAGCAGTTTTGGGGACAGAGGCTATGGCTACACCTTC. Translated, it gives CASSFGDRGYGYTF.

This chain links TRBV11-2 with TRBJ2-7, with 7 nucleotides matching TRBD1. There are 15 residues in the CDR3. Germline-derived CDR1 and CDR2 are SGHAT and FQNNGV. With V trimmed by 0 bases and J by 3 bases, 5 bases remained unmatched. Here the CDR3 DNA reads TGTGCCAGCAGCTTAGACTACAGGGGTCACTACGAGCAGTACTTC. Its protein is CASSLDYRGHYEQYF.

This chain links TRBV6-5 with TRBJ2-1; 12 bases are shared with TRBD2. Losses at the gene ends were 6 bases for V and 3 bases for J; bases not matched to a gene: 3. The CDR3 spans 15 residues. Germline V lookup: CDR1 MNHEY, CDR2 SVGAGI. CDR3 bases: TGTGCCAGCAGCCCGACTAGCGGGGGCTACAATGAGCAGTTCTTC. Its protein is CASSPTSGGYNEQFF.

V is TRBV7-7 and J is TRBJ2-1; 8 bases fit TRBD2. Germline trimming cut 5 bases from V and 8 bases from J; bases unmatched to any gene: 14. The CDR3 has 16 residues. Germline CDR1 reads SSHAT; CDR2 reads FNYEAQ (reference sequence). The CDR3: CASSTRGGPPGDEQFF. In nucleotides, the CDR3 is TGTGCCAGCAGCACTCGCGGGGGGCCCCCAGGGGATGAGCAGTTCTTC.

The chain recombines TRBV5-5 with TRBJ2-5, with TRBD2 matching over 7 bases. Trimming cost V 0 bases and J 6 bases; bases outside gene matches: 8. The CDR3 is 15 amino acids. The germline V gene has CDR1 SGHKS and CDR2 YYEKEE (reference sequence). This CDR3 reads CASSLVAGEGKTQYF. In DNA form, the CDR3 reads TGTGCCAGCAGCTTGGTTGCGGGGGAGGGAAAGACCCAGTACTTC.

The chain recombines TRBV18 with TRBJ1-4, with a weak D call TRBD1 (6 bases). V was clipped by 3 bases and J by 4 bases, with 18 bases between them. The CDR3 extends over 17 amino acids. CDR1 and CDR2 (germline): KGHSH, LQKENI. CDR3 in amino acids: CASSPPSQGLNNEKLFF. The CDR3 bases are TGTGCCAGCTCACCGCCATCCCAGGGGCTAAATAATGAAAAACTGTTTTTT. Filled out from reference TRBV18 and TRBJ1-4, the complete variable domain reads NAGVMQNPRHLVRRRGQEARLRCSPMKGHSHVYWYRQLPEEGLKFMVYLQKENIIDESGMPKERFSAEFPKEGPSILRIQQVVRGDSAAYFCASSPPSQGLNNEKLFFGSGTQLSVL.

This clone was seen only once. The rearrangement uses TRBV7-8 and TRBJ2-2; 12 bases agree with TRBD2. This CDR3 comprises 16 residues. CDR1 and CDR2 from the germline V gene are SGHVS and FQNEAQ. The J segment lost 1 base and the V segment lost 3 bases, leaving 0 bases of the junction unmatched. CDR3: CASSLTSGGNTGELFF. The DNA for the CDR3 is TGTGCCAGCAGCTTGACTAGCGGGGGGAACACCGGGGAGCTGTTTTTT. The full variable domain, completed using reference TRBV7-8 and TRBJ2-2, is GAGVSQSPRYKVAKRGQDVALRCDPISGHVSLFWYQQALGQGPEFLTYFQNEAQLDKSGLPSDRFFAERPEGSVSTLKIQRTQQEDSAVYLCASSLTSGGNTGELFFGEGSRLTVL.

This clone was picked up one time. This chain uses TRBV5-1 with TRBJ1-1, with D possibly TRBD1 on 6 matching bases. V shed 8 bases and J shed 4 bases, with 15 bases lying between them. The CDR3 extends over 13 amino acids. Germline CDR1 is SGHRS and CDR2 is YFSETQ. The CDR3 sequence: CASLPTGSTEAFF. CDR3 DNA: TGCGCCAGTCTGCCTACAGGGAGCACTGAAGCTTTCTTT.

The gene calls are TRBV12-3 or TRBV12-4 and TRBJ2-1; possibly TRBD2 for D (6 bases). V shed 5 bases and J shed 9 bases, with 11 bases lying between them. CDR3 length: 12 residues. The CDR3 loop reads CASSQGGGEQFF. In DNA form, the CDR3 reads TGTGCCAGCAGTCAGGGAGGCGGTGAGCAGTTCTTC.

The chain uses TRBV27 and TRBJ2-3, with D perhaps TRBD2 (6 bases). V was cut by 10 bases and J by 2 bases, with 16 bases left in between. CDR1 MNHEY and CDR2 SMNVEV come from the germline V gene (reference sequence). The CDR3 loop spans 14 amino acids. The CDR3: CATRKRLDTDTQYF. In DNA, the CDR3 is TGTGCCACCCGAAAACGACTAGACACAGATACGCAGTATTTT.

This clone occurred once. V is TRBV7-7 and J is TRBJ2-1, with 10 bases fitting TRBD2. Germline assignment: CDR1 SSHAT and CDR2 FNYEAQ (reference sequence). The CDR3 totals 15 residues. With 5 bases clipped from V and 7 bases from J, the junction kept 8 bases outside the gene matches. In DNA form, the CDR3 reads TGTGCCAGCAGCGGAGCAGCGGGGGGGCGGAATGAGCAGTTCTTC. This sequence encodes CASSGAAGGRNEQFF. Filled out from reference TRBV7-7 and TRBJ2-1, the complete variable domain reads GAGVSQSPRYKVTKRGQDVTLRCDPISSHATLYWYQQALGQGPEFLTYFNYEAQPDKSGLPSDRFSAERPEGSISTLTIQRTEQRDSAMYRCASSGAAGGRNEQFFGPGTRLTVL.

This clone was observed a few times. The chain employs TRBV3-1 (or the pseudogene TRBV3-2) and TRBJ2-7; TRBD2 is a possible D gene (5 bases). This CDR3 has 15 amino acids. V was pared by 2 bases and J by 2 bases, with 13 bases between. Germline V gene lookup returns CDR1 LGHDT and CDR2 YNNKEL (reference sequence). The CDR3 sequence is CASSQWASSTYEQYF. Here the CDR3 DNA reads TGTGCCAGCAGCCAATGGGCTAGCAGCACCTACGAGCAGTACTTC.

This chain uses TRBV4-2 with TRBJ2-5; 9 positions agree with TRBD2. The CDR3 is 14 residues long. Trimming took 1 base from V and 6 from J; bases not matched to a gene: 3. Germline V gene sequence: CDR1 LGHNA, CDR2 YNFKEQ. CDR3 sequence reads: CASSQAGTSQTQYF. The CDR3 DNA follows: TGTGCCAGCAGCCAAGCCGGGACTAGCCAGACCCAGTACTTC.

V usage is TRBV7-9 and J usage is TRBJ2-5; D is possibly TRBD1 (6 bases). The CDR3 runs to 16 residues. Trimming left V 5 bases short and J 5 bases short, with 21 bases between. Germline values: CDR1 SEHNR, CDR2 FQNEAQ (reference sequence). The CDR3 nucleotides are TGTGCCAGCAGCCCTATGGCGACAGATCAGGGGGAGACCCAGTACTTC. This sequence encodes CASSPMATDQGETQYF.

This chain links TRBV5-1 with TRBJ1-1, with D perhaps TRBD1 (6 bases). The V end lost 8 bases, the J end lost 1 base, and 12 bases lay between the germline ends. This CDR3 has 13 residues. Germline lookup yields CDR1 SGHRS and CDR2 YFSETQ. In DNA form, the CDR3 reads TGCGCCAGTACCGGACAGAAGAACACTGAAGCTTTCTTT. It is translated as CASTGQKNTEAFF.

The genes are TRBV29-1 and TRBJ2-7, with TRBD1 as a possible D gene (5 bases). Germline V gene data show CDR1 as SQVTM and CDR2 as ANQGSEA. Trimming took off 6 bases at V and 2 bases at J, with 11 bases between the two ends. The CDR3 is 12 amino acids. CDR3 sequence: CSVLTATYEQYF. CDR3 DNA sequence: TGCAGCGTGTTGACAGCCACCTACGAGCAGTACTTC.